This TCR beta chain emerged from a study of response to subunit inactivated influenza vaccine. Study-wide results and limits: After each seasonal influenza vaccination, few new T cells are recruited, the authors suggested.

The CDR3 has 14 amino acids. Trimming took off 0 bases at V and 4 bases at J, with 13 bases between the two ends. The germline V gene encodes CDR1 DFQATT and CDR2 SNEGSKA (reference sequence). This clonotype was seen ten or more times. The antigen is not known. TCRdb used MiXCR to reprocess the RT-PCR reads, holding one entry per CDR3 protein. The sample includes more than 550,000 distinct CDR3 sequences, 12% seen only once; the top ten take about 9.4%. Sequences were derived from PBMCs from blood, sampled on the day of vaccination. The chain carries TRBV20-1 and TRBJ2-7; possibly TRBD2 for D (5 bases). The TCR was taken from a man in his fifties or sixties who received an inactivated influenza vaccine. The CDR3 coding sequence is TGCAGTGCTAGAGATCTGGAGAGGGAGTACGAGCAGTACTTC. Translation: CSARDLEREYEQYF.